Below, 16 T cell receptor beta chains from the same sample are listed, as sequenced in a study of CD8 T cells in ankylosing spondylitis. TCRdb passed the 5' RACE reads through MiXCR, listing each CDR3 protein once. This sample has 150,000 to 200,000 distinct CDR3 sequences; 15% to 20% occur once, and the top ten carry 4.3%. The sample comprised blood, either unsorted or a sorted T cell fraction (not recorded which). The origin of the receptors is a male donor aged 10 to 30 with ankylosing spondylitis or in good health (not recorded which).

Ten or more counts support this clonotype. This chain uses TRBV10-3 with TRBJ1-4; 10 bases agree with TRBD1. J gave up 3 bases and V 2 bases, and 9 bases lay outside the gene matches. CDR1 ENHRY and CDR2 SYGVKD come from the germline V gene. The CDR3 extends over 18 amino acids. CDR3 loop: CAISEDRGLGQSNEKLFF. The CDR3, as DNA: TGTGCCATCAGTGAGGACAGGGGGCTTGGGCAATCTAATGAAAAACTGTTTTTT.

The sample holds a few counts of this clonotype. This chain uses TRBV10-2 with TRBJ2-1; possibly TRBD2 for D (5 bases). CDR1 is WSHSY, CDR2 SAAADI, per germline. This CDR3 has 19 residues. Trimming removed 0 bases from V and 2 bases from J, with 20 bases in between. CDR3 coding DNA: TGCGCCAGCAGTGAGTCCGGAGGAATAGGGTTACCCACCTACAATGAGCAGTTCTTC. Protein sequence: CASSESGGIGLPTYNEQFF.

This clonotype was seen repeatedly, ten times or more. The CDR3 spells CASRRQGLANIQYF. The CDR3 coding sequence is TGTGCCAGTAGACGCCAGGGACTTGCCAACATTCAGTACTTC. V usage is TRBV19 and J usage is TRBJ2-4; TRBD2 is a possible D gene (6 bases). Per the germline V gene, CDR1 is LNHDA and CDR2 is SQIVND (reference sequence). The germline V and J ends were trimmed by 6 bases and 7 bases, with 16 bases remaining between them. The CDR3 runs to 14 residues.

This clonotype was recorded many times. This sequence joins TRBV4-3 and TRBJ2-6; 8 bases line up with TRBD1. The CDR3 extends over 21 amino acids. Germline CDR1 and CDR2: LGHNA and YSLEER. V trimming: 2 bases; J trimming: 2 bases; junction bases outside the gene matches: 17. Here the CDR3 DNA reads TGCGCCAGCAGCCAACTCGGGGACAGGACCTTCGGAGTTGCTGGGGCCAACGTCCTGACTTTC. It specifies CASSQLGDRTFGVAGANVLTF.

CDR3 residues: CASSQAHNEQFF. DNA for the CDR3: TGTGCCAGCAGCCAAGCTCACAATGAGCAGTTCTTC. The chain uses TRBV3-1 and TRBJ2-1; unclear D gene. The germline V and J ends were trimmed by 1 base and 5 bases, with 3 bases remaining between them. Germline CDR1 LGHDT, CDR2 YNNKEL (reference sequence). CDR3 length: 12 residues.

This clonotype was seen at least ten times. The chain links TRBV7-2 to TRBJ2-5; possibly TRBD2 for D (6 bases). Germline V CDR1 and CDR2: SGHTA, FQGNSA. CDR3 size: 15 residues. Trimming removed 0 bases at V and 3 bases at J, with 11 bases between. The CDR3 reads CASSLALRREETQYF. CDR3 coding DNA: TGTGCCAGCAGCTTAGCGCTAAGGAGGGAAGAGACCCAGTACTTC.

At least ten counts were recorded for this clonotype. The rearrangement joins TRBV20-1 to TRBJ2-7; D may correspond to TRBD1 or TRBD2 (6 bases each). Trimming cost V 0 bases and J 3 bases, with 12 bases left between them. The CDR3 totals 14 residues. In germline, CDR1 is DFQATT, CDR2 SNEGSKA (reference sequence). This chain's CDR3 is CSAREGGNVYEQYF. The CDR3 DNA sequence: TGCAGTGCTAGAGAAGGGGGGAATGTCTACGAGCAGTACTTC.

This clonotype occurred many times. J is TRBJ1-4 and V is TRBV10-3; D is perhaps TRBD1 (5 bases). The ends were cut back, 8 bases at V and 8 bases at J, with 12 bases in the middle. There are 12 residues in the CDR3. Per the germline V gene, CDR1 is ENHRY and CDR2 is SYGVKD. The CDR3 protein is CAIGGRDEKLFF. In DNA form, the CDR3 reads TGTGCCATCGGAGGCAGGGACGAAAAACTGTTTTTT.

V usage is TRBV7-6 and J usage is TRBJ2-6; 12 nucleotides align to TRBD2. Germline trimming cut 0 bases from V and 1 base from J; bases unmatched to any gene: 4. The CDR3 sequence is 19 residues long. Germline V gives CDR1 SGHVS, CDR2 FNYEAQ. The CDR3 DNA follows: TGTGCCAGCAGCTTAGCGCCTAGCGGGAGGGTGTCTGGGGCCAACGTCCTGACTTTC. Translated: CASSLAPSGRVSGANVLTF.

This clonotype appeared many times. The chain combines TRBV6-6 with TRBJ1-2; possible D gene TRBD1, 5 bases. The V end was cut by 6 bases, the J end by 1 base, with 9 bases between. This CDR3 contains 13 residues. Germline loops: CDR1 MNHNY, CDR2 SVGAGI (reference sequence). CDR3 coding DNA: TGTGCCAGCAGCTCCGACAGTAACTATGGCTACACCTTC. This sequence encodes CASSSDSNYGYTF.

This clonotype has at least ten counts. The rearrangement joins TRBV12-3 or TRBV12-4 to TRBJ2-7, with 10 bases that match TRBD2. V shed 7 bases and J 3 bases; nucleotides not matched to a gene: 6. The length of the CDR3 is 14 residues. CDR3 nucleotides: TGTGCCAGCACTCGAGGGACTAGCGTCTACGAGCAGTACTTC. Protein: CASTRGTSVYEQYF.

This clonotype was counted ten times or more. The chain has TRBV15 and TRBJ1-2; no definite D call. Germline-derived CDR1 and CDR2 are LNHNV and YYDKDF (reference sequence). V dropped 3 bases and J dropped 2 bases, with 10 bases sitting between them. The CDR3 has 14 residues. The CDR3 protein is CATSRSRGNYGYTF. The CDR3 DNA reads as TGTGCCACCAGCAGGTCCCGAGGCAACTATGGCTACACCTTC.

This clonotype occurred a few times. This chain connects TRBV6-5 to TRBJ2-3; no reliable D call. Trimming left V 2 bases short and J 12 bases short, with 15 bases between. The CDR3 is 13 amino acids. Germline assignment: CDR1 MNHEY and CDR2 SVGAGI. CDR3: CASSYRDPLPQYF. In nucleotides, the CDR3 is TGTGCCAGCAGTTACCGAGACCCCCTTCCCCAGTATTTT.

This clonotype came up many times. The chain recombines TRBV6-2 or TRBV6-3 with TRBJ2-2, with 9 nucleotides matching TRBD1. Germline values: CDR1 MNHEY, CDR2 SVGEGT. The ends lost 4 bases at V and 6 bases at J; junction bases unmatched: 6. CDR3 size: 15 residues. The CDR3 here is CASSFTGGNAGELFF. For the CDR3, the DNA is TGTGCCAGCAGTTTCACAGGGGGCAATGCCGGGGAGCTGTTTTTT.

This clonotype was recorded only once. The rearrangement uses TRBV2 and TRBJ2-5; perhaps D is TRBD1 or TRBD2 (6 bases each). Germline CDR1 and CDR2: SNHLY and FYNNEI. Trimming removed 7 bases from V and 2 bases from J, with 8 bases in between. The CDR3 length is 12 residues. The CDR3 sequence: CASIGGQETQYF. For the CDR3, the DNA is TGTGCCAGCATAGGGGGGCAAGAGACCCAGTACTTC.

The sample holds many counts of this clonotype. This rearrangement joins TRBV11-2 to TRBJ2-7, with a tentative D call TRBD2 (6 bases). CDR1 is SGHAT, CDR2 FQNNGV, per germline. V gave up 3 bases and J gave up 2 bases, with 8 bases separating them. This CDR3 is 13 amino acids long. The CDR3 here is CASSFGTPYEQYV. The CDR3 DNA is TGTGCCAGCAGCTTTGGGACTCCCTACGAGCAGTACGTC.